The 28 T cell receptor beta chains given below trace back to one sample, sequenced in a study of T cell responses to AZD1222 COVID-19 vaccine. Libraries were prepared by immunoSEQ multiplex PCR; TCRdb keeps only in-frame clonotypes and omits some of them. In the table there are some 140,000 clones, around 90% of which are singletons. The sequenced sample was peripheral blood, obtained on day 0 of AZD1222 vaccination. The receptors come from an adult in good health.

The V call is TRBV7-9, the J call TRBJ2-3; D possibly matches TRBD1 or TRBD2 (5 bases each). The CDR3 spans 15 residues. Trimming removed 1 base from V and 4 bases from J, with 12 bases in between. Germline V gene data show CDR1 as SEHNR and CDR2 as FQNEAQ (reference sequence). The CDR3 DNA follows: TGTGCCAGCAGCTTAGACCCGGGGCGCGCAGATACGCAGTATTTT. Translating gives CASSLDPGRADTQYF. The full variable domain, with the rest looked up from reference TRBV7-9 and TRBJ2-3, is DTGVSQNPRHKITKRGQNVTFRCDPISEHNRLYWYRQTLGQGPEFLTYFQNEAQLEKSRLLSDRFSAERPKGSFSTLEIQRTEQGDSAMYLCASSLDPGRADTQYFGPGTRLTVL.

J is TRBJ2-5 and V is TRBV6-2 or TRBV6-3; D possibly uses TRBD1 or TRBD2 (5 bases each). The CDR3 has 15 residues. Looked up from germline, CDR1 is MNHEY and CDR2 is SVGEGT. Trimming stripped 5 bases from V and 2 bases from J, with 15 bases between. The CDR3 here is CASSLGTIAQETQYF. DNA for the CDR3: TGTGCCAGCAGTCTCGGGACCATCGCACAAGAGACCCAGTACTTC.

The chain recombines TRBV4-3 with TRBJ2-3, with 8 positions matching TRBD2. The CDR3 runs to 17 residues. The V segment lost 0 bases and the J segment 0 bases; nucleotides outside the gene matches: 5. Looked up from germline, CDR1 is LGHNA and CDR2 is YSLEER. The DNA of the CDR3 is TGCGCCAGCAGCCAAGATTTGCGGGAGGCCAGCACAGATACGCAGTATTTT. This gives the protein CASSQDLREASTDTQYF.

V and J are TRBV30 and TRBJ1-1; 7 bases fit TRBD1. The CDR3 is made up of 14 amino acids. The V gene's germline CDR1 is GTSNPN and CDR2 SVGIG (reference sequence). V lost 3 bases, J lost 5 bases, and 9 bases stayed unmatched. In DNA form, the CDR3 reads TGTGCCTGGAGGACACCGGGACAGCTTACTGAAGCTTTCTTT. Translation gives CAWRTPGQLTEAFF.

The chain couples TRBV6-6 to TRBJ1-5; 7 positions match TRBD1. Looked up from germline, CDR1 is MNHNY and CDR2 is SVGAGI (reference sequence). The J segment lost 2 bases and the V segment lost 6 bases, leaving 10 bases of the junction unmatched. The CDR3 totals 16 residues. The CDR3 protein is CASSGGTESGNQPQHF. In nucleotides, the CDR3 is TGTGCCAGCAGCGGTGGGACAGAATCCGGCAATCAGCCCCAGCATTTT.

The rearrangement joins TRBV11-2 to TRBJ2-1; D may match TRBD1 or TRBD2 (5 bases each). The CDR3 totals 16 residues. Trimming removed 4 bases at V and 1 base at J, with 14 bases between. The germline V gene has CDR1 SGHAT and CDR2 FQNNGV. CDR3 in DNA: TGTGCCAGCAGCTCTCTGGGGGTTAGGTCCTACAATGAGCAGTTCTTC. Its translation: CASSSLGVRSYNEQFF.

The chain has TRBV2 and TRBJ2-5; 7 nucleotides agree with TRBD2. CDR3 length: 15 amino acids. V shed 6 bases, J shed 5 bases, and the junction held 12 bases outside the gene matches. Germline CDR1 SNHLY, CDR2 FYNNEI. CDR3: CASSVGGAGTETQYF. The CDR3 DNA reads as TGTGCCAGCAGCGTTGGGGGAGCGGGGACGGAGACCCAGTACTTC.

CDR3: CASSNGWGTEGEKLFF. The DNA for the CDR3 is TGTGCCAGCAGCAACGGTTGGGGGACAGAAGGTGAAAAACTGTTTTTT. The chain has TRBV9 and TRBJ1-4, with 7 nucleotides matching TRBD1. Germline V CDR1 and CDR2: SGDLS, YYNGEE. This CDR3 has 16 amino acids. The J segment lost 7 bases and the V segment lost 4 bases, leaving 13 bases of the junction unmatched.

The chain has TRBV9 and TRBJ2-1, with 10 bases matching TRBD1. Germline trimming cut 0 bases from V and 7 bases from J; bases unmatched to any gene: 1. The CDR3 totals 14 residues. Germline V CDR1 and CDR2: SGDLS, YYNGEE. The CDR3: CASSVGTGGNEQFF. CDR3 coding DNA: TGTGCCAGCAGCGTAGGGACAGGGGGAAATGAGCAGTTCTTC.

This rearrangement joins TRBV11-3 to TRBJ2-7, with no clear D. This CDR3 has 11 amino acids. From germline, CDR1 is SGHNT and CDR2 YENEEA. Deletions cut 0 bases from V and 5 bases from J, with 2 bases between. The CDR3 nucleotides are TGTGCCAGCAGCTTAGATCACGAGCAGTACTTC. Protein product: CASSLDHEQYF.

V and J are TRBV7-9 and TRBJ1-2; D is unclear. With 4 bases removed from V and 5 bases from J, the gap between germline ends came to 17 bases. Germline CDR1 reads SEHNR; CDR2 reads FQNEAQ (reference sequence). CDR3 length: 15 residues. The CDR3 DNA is TGTGCCAGCAGCTCGACGGGTGTCTTGGTTTATGGCTACACCTTC. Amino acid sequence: CASSSTGVLVYGYTF.

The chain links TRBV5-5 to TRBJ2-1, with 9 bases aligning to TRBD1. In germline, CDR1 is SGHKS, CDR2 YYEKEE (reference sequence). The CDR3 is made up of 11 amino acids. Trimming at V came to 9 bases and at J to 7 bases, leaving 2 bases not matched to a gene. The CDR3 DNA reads TGTGCCACCGGGACAGGGAATGAGCAGTTCTTC. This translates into CATGTGNEQFF.

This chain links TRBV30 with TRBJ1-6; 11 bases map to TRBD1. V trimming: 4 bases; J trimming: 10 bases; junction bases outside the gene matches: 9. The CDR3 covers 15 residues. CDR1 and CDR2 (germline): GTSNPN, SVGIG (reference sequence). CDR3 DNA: TGTGCCTGGACGTCTGGACAGGGGGCTGGGTCACCCCTCCACTTT. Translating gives CAWTSGQGAGSPLHF. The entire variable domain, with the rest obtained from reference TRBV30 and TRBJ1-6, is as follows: SQTIHQWPATLVQPVGSPLSLECTVEGTSNPNLYWYRQAAGRGLQLLFYSVGIGQISSEVPQNLSASRPQDRQFILSSKKLLLSDSGFYLCAWTSGQGAGSPLHFGNGTRLTVT.

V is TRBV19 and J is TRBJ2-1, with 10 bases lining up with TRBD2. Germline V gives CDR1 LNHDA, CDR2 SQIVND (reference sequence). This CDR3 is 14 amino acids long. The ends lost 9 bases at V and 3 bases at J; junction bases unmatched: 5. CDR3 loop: CASNGLADYNEQFF. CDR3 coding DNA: TGTGCCAGCAACGGACTAGCGGACTACAATGAGCAGTTCTTC.

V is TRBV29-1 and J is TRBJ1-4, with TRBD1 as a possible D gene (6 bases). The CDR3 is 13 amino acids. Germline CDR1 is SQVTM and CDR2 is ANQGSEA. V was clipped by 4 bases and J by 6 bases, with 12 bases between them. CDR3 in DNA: TGCAGCGTTGGTGGCAGGGGAGATGAAAAACTGTTTTTT. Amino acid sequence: CSVGGRGDEKLFF. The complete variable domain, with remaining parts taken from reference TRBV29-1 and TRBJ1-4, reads SAVISQKPSRDICQRGTSLTIQCQVDSQVTMMFWYRQQPGQSLTLIATANQGSEATYESGFVIDKFPISRPNLTFSTLTVSNMSPEDSSIYLCSVGGRGDEKLFFGSGTQLSVL.

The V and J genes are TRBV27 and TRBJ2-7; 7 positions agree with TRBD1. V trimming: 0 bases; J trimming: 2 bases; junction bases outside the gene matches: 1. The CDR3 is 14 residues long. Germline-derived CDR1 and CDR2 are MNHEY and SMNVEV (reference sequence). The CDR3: CASSLSGQPYEQYF. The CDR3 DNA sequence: TGTGCCAGCAGTTTATCGGGACAGCCCTACGAGCAGTACTTC.

The CDR3 here is CAWSGARQETQYF. The CDR3 DNA reads as TGTGCCTGGAGTGGTGCTAGGCAAGAGACCCAGTACTTC. This chain links TRBV30 with TRBJ2-5; D uncertain. With 1 base removed from V and 2 bases from J, the gap between germline ends came to 8 bases. CDR3 length equals 13 residues. Germline V CDR1 and CDR2: GTSNPN, SVGIG (reference sequence). The entire variable domain, with the rest obtained from reference TRBV30 and TRBJ2-5, is as follows: SQTIHQWPATLVQPVGSPLSLECTVEGTSNPNLYWYRQAAGRGLQLLFYSVGIGQISSEVPQNLSASRPQDRQFILSSKKLLLSDSGFYLCAWSGARQETQYFGPGTRLLVL.

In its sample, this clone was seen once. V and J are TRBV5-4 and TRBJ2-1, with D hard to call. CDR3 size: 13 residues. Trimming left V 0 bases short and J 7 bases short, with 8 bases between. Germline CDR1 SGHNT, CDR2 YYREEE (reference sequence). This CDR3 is CASSLAPLNEQFF. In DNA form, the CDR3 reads TGTGCCAGCAGCTTGGCGCCGCTGAATGAGCAGTTCTTC.

The CDR3 sequence: CASSLAGATDTQYF. The CDR3 region has the DNA TGTGCCAGCAGCTTAGCGGGGGCAACAGATACGCAGTATTTT. This sequence joins TRBV7-9 and TRBJ2-3, with TRBD1 as a possible D gene (6 bases). This CDR3 has 14 residues. V lost 0 bases and J 3 bases, leaving 7 bases between the germline ends. CDR1 and CDR2 (germline): SEHNR, FQNEAQ (reference sequence).

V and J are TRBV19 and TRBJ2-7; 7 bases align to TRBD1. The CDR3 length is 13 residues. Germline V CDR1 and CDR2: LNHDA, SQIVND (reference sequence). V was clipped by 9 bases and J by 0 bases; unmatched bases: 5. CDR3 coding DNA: TGTGCCAGCAAGGACAGGAGCTCCTACGAGCAGTACTTC. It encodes CASKDRSSYEQYF.

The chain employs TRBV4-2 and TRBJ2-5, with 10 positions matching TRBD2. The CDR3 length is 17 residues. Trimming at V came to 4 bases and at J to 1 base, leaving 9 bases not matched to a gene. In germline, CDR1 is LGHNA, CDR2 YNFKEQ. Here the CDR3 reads CASSRVPGTSVQETQYF. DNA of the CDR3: TGTGCCAGCAGCCGGGTTCCCGGGACTAGCGTCCAAGAGACCCAGTACTTC.

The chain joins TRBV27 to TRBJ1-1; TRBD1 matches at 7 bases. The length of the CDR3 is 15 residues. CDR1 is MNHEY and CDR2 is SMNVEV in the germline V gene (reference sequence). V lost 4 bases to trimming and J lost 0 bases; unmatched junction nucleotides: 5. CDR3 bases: TGTGCCAGCAGTTCCCGGGACAGAGTGAACACTGAAGCTTTCTTT. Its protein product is CASSSRDRVNTEAFF.

CDR3 residues: CASDDFATGELFF. The CDR3 DNA reads as TGTGCCAGTGATGATTTTGCCACCGGGGAGCTGTTTTTT. The chain uses TRBV19 and TRBJ2-2, with D unclear. The germline gives CDR1 LNHDA, CDR2 SQIVND (reference sequence). This CDR3 region has 13 residues. V was shortened by 8 bases and J by 4 bases, with 11 bases between the two germline ends.

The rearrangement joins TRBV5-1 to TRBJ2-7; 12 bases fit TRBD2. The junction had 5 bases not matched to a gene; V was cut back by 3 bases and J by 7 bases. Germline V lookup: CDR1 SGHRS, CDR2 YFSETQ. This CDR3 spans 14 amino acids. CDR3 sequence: CASSSGLAGGEQYF. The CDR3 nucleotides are TGCGCCAGCAGCTCGGGACTAGCGGGCGGAGAGCAGTACTTC.

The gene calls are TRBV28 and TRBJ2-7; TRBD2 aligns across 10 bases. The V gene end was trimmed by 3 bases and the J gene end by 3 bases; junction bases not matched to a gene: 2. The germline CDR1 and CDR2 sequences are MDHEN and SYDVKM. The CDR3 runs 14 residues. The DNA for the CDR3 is TGTGCCAGCAGTTTCGGACTAGCGGTCTACGAGCAGTACTTC. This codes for CASSFGLAVYEQYF.

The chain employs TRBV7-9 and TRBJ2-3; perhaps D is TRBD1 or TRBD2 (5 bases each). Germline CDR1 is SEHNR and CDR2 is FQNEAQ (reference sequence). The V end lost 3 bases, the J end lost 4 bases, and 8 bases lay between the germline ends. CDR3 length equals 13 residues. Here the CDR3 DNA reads TGTGCCAGCAGCTTTAGAGGGGCAGATACGCAGTATTTT. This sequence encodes CASSFRGADTQYF.

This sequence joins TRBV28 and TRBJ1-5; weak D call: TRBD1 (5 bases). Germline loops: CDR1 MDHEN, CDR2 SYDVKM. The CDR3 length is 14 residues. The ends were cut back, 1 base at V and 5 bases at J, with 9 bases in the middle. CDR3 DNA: TGTGCCAGCAGTTTATCGGCGGGGGATCAGCCCCAGCATTTT. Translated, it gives CASSLSAGDQPQHF.

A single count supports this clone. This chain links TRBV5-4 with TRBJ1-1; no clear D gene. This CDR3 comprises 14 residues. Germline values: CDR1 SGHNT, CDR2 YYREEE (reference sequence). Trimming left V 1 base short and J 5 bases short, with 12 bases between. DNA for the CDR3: TGTGCCAGCAGCTTGAGCCCGAGGACTACTGAAGCTTTCTTT. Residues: CASSLSPRTTEAFF.